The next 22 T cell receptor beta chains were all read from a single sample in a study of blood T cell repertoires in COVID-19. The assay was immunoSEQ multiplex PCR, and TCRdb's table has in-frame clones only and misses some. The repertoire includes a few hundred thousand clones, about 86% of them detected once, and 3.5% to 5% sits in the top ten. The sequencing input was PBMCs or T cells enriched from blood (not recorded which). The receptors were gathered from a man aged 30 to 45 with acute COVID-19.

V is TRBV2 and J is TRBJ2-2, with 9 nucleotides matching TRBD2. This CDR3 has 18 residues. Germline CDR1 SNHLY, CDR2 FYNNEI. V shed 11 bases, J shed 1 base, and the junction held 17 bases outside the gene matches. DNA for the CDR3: TGTGCCCGCACGGGGTCGGGAGCGGGGGGACTGAACACCGGGGAGCTGTTTTTT. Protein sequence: CARTGSGAGGLNTGELFF.

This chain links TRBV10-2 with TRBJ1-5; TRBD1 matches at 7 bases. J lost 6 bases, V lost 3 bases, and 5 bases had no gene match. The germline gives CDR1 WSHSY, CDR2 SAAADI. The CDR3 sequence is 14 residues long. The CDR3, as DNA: TGCGCCAGCAGTGAAAGCAGGGGGGTTCAGCCCCAGCATTTT. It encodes CASSESRGVQPQHF.

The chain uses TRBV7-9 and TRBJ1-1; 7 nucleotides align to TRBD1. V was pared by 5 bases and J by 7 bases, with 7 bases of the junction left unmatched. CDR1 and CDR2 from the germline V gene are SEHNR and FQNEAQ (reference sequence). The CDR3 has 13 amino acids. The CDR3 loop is CASSPTGDGEAFF. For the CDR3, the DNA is TGTGCCAGCAGCCCAACAGGGGACGGTGAAGCTTTCTTT. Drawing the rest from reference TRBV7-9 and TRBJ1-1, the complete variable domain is DTGVSQNPRHKITKRGQNVTFRCDPISEHNRLYWYRQTLGQGPEFLTYFQNEAQLEKSRLLSDRFSAERPKGSFSTLEIQRTEQGDSAMYLCASSPTGDGEAFFGQGTRLTVV.

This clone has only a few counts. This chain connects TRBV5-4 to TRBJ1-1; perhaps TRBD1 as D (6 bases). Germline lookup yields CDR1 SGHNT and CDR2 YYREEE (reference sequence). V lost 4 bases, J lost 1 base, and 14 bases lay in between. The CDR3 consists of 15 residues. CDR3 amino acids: CASSPQGQQNTEAFF. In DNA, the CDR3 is TGTGCCAGCAGCCCACAAGGACAGCAGAACACTGAAGCTTTCTTT.

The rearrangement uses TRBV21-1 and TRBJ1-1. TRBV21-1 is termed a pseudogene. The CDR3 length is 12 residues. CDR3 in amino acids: CASSQGGTEAFF. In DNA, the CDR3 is TGTGCCAGCAGCCAGGGAGGCACTGAAGCTTTCTTT.

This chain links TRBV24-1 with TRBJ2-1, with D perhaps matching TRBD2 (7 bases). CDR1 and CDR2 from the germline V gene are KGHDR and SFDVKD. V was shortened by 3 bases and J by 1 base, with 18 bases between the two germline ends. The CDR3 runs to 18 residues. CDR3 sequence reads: CATSDRLGGGRSYNEQFF. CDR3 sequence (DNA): TGTGCCACCAGTGATCGCTTAGGGGGGGGGCGGTCCTACAATGAGCAGTTCTTC.

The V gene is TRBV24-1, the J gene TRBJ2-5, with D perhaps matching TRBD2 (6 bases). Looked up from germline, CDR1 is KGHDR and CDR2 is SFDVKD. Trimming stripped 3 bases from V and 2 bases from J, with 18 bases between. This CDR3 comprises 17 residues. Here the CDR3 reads CATSDHKAGRAQETQYF. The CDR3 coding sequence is TGTGCCACCAGTGATCACAAGGCGGGGCGGGCACAAGAGACCCAGTACTTC.

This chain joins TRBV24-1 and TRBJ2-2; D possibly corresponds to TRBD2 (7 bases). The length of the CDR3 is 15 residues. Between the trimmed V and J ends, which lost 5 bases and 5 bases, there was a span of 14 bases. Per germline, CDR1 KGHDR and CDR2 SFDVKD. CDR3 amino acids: CATSVGRGGTGELFF. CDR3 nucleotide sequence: TGTGCCACCAGTGTCGGCAGGGGAGGGACCGGGGAGCTGTTTTTT.

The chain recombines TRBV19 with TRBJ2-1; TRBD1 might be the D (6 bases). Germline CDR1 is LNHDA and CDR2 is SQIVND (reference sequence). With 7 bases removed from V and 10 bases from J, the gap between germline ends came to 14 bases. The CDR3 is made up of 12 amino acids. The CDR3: CASTISGTEQFF. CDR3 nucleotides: TGTGCCAGTACCATCTCCGGGACAGAGCAGTTCTTC.

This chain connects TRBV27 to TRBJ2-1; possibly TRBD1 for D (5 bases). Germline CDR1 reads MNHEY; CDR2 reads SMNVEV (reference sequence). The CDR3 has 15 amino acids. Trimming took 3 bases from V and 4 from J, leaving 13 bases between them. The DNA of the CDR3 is TGTGCCAGCAGTTTCTGGCAGGGCGGATACAATGAGCAGTTCTTC. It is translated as CASSFWQGGYNEQFF.

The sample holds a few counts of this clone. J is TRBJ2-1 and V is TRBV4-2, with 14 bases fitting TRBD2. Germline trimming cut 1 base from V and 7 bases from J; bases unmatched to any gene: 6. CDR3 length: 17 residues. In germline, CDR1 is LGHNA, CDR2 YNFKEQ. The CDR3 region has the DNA TGTGCCAGCAGCCAAGGGGGACTAGCGGGAGAAATTAATGAGCAGTTCTTC. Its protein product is CASSQGGLAGEINEQFF.

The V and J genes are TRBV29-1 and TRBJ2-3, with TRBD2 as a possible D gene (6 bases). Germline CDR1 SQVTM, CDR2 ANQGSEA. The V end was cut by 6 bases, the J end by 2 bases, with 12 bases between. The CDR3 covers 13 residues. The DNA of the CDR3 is TGCAGCGTGAGCGGGCCTCTCACAGATACGCAGTATTTT. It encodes CSVSGPLTDTQYF.

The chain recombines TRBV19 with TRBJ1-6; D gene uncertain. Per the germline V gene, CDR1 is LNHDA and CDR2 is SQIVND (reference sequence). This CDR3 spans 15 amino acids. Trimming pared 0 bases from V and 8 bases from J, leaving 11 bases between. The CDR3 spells CASSIDWALDSPLHF. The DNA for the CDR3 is TGTGCCAGTAGTATAGATTGGGCCCTGGATTCACCCCTCCACTTT.

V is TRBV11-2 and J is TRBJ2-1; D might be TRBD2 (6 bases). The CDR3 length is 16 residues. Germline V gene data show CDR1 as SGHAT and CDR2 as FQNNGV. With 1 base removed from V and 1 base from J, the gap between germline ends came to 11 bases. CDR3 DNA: TGTGCCAGCAGCTTAGGGATCGGGGGTTCCTACAATGAGCAGTTCTTC. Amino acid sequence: CASSLGIGGSYNEQFF.

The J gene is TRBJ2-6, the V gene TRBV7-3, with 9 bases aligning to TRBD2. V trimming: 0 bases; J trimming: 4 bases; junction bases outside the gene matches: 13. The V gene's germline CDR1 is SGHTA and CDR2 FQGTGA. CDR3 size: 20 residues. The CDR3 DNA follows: TGTGCCAGCAGCTTAACCGGGCTAGCGGGACTTCTTCGGGGGGCCAACGTCCTGACTTTC. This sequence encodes CASSLTGLAGLLRGANVLTF.

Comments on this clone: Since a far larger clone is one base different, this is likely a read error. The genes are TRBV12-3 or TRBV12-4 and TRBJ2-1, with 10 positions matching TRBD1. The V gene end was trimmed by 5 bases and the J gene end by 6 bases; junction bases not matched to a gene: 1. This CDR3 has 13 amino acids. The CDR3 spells CASSDRGLNEQFF. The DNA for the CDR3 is TGTGCCAGCAGTGACAGGGGGCTCAATGAGCAGTTCTTC.

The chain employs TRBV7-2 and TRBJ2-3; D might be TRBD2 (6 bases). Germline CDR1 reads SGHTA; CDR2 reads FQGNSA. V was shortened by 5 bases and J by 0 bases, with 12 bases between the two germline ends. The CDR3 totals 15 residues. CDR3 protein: CASSPGTGSTDTQYF. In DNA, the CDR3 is TGTGCCAGCAGCCCCGGGACTGGGAGCACAGATACGCAGTATTTT.

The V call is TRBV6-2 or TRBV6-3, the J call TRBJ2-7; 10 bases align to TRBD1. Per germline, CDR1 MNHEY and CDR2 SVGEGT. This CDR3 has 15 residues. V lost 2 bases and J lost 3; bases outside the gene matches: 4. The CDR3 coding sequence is TGTGCCAGCAGTTACAACCGGGACAGGGGCTACGAGCAGTACGTC. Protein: CASSYNRDRGYEQYV.

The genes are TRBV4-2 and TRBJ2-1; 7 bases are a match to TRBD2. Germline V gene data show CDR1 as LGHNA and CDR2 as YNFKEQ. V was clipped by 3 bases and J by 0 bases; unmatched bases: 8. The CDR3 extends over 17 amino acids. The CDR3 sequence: CASSQLNSGDSYNEQFF. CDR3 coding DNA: TGTGCCAGCAGCCAGCTGAACAGCGGGGACTCCTACAATGAGCAGTTCTTC.

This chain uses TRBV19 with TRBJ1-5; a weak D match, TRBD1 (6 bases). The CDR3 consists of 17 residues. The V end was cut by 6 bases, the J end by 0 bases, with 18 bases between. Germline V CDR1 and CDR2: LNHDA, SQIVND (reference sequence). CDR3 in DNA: TGTGCCAGTAGCCCCCTCGGCAGAGGGGGTAGCAATCAGCCCCAGCATTTT. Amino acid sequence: CASSPLGRGGSNQPQHF. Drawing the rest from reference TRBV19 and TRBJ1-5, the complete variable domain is DGGITQSPKYLFRKEGQNVTLSCEQNLNHDAMYWYRQDPGQGLRLIYYSQIVNDFQKGDIAEGYSVSREKKESFPLTVTSAQKNPTAFYLCASSPLGRGGSNQPQHFGDGTRLSIL.

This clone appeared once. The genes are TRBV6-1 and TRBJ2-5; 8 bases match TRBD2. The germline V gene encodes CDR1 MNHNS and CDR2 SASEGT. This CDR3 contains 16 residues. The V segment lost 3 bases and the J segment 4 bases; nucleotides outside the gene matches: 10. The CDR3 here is CASSDQRGPSGETQYF. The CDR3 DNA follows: TGTGCCAGCAGTGATCAGCGGGGGCCCTCAGGAGAGACCCAGTACTTC.

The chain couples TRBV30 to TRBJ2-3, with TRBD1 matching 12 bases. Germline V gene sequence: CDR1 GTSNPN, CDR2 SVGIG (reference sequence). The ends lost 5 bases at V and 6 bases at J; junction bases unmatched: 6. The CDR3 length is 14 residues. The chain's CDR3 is CAWVGDRGPDTQYF. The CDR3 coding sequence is TGTGCCTGGGTAGGGGACAGGGGGCCGGATACGCAGTATTTT.